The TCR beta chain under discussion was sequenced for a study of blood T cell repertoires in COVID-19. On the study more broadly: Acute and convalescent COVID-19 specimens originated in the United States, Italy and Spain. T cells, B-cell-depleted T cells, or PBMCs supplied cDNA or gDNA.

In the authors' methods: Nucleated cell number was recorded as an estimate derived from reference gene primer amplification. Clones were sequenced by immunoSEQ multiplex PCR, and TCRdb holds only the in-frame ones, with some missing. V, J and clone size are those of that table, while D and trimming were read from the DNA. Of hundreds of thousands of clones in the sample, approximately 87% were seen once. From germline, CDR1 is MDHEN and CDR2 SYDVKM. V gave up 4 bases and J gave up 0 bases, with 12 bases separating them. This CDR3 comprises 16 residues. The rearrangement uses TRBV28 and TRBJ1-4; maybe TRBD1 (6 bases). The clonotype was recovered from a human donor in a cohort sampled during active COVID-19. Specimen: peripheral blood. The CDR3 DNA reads TGTGCCAGCAGTTCCCCAGGGGTCGCAACTAATGAAAAACTGTTTTTT. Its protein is CASSSPGVATNEKLFF. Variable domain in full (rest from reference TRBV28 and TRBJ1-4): DVKVTQSSRYLVKRTGEKVFLECVQDMDHENMFWYRQDPGLGLRLIYFSYDVKMKEKGDIPEGYSVSREKKERFSLILESASTNQTSMYLCASSSPGVATNEKLFFGSGTQLSVL.